The 6 T cell receptor beta chains reported below all come from one sample, sequenced in a study of blood T cell repertoires in COVID-19. The assay was immunoSEQ multiplex PCR, and TCRdb's table has in-frame clones only and misses some. The sample holds around 400,000 clones; roughly 86% are singletons and the top ten take 2.3%. Sequenced input: peripheral blood. Every receptor here comes from a woman aged 60-70 years with COVID-19, enrolled during active disease.

The V gene is TRBV7-9, the J gene TRBJ2-5, with 7 bases aligning to TRBD1. CDR3 size: 16 residues. Germline V lookup: CDR1 SEHNR, CDR2 FQNEAQ (reference sequence). Trimming took 5 bases from V and 5 from J; bases not matched to a gene: 14. In DNA, the CDR3 is TGTGCCAGCAGCAATCTCAGACAGGGTATCCAGGAGACCCAGTACTTC. Translated, it gives CASSNLRQGIQETQYF.

In its sample, this clone was seen a few times. This chain links TRBV5-1 with TRBJ2-1; TRBD2 agrees at 11 bases. This CDR3 is 16 amino acids long. The ends lost 4 bases at V and 7 bases at J; junction bases unmatched: 10. Germline CDR1 and CDR2: SGHRS and YFSETQ. CDR3 sequence reads: CASSIGLAGLGNEQFF. The CDR3 DNA reads TGCGCCAGCAGCATTGGACTAGCGGGTTTAGGGAATGAGCAGTTCTTC.

This chain joins TRBV4-1 and TRBJ2-7, with TRBD1 matching 7 bases. Germline loops: CDR1 MGHRA, CDR2 YSYEKL. With 3 bases clipped from V and 7 bases from J, the junction kept 3 bases outside the gene matches. The CDR3 has 12 amino acids. The CDR3, as DNA: TGCGCCAGCAGCCACGGGACAGATGAGCAGTACTTC. The encoded protein is CASSHGTDEQYF.

This clone has just a few counts. The rearrangement links TRBV7-9 to TRBJ1-2; TRBD1 agrees at 7 bases. The CDR3 consists of 16 residues. J gave up 4 bases and V 5 bases, and 13 bases lay outside the gene matches. In germline, CDR1 is SEHNR, CDR2 FQNEAQ (reference sequence). The CDR3 nucleotides are TGTGCCAGCAGCCGAGGGGGACAGCTGCACCGCTATGGCTACACCTTC. Its protein is CASSRGGQLHRYGYTF.

The chain joins TRBV5-1 to TRBJ1-4; 7 bases agree with TRBD1. This CDR3 contains 15 residues. The ends lost 1 base at V and 7 bases at J; junction bases unmatched: 7. Germline CDR1 reads SGHRS; CDR2 reads YFSETQ. The CDR3 DNA is TGCGCCAGCAGCTTGAGTGGGACAGTAGGTGAAAAACTGTTTTTT. Residues: CASSLSGTVGEKLFF. The variable domain in full, with the rest retrieved from reference TRBV5-1 and TRBJ1-4, is KAGVTQTPRYLIKTRGQQVTLSCSPISGHRSVSWYQQTPGQGLQFLFEYFSETQRNKGNFPGRFSGRQFSNSRSEMNVSTLELGDSALYLCASSLSGTVGEKLFFGSGTQLSVL.

This chain uses TRBV3-1 (or the pseudogene TRBV3-2) with TRBJ1-1; TRBD1 matches 8 bases. Trimming removed 3 bases from V and 1 base from J; junction bases left unmatched: 4. CDR3 size: 15 residues. Germline CDR1 reads LGHDT; CDR2 reads YNNKEL (reference sequence). In DNA form, the CDR3 reads TGTGCCAGCAGCCATTACGGACAGGGGAACACTGAAGCTTTCTTT. It translates to CASSHYGQGNTEAFF.